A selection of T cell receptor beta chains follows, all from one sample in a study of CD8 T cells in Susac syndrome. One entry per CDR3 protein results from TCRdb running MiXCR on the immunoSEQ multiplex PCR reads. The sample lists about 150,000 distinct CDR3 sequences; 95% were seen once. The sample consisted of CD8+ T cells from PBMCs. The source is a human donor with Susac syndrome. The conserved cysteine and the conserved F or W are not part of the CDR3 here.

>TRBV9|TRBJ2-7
ASSGDSIGEQY
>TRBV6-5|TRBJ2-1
ASSYGGGVGNNEQF
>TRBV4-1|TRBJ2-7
ASSHRTGEVYEQY
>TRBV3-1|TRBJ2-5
ASSRTSMHQETQY
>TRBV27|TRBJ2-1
ASSLWGSEQF
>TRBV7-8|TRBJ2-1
ASSWTDPRGEQF
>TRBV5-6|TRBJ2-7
ASSLVVGRPYEQY
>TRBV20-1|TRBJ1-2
SAIASGDGYT
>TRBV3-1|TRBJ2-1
ASSPGLAGNEQF
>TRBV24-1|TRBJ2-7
ATSDPLAGGPHEQY
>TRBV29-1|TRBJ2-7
SVETGKSYEQY
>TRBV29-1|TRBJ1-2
SVVTGPNYGYT
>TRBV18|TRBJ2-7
ASSPDLGLKTYEQY
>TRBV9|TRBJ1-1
ASSLERGMNTEAF
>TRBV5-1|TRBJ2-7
ASSLEMAPIYEQY
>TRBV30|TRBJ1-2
AWAGNGYT
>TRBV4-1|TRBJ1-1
ASSHTGQGTEAF
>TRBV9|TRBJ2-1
ASSVDRLDNEQF
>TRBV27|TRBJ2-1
ASSFISQGGEQF
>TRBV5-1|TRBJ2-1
ASSSYGTLSSYNEQF
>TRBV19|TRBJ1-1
ASSIWLTMNTEAF
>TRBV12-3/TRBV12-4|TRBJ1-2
ASSTRAPRAGNYGYT
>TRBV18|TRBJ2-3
ASSPPPTDTQY
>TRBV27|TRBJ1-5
ASSLFSSNQPQH
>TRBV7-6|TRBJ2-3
ASGLDRTDTQY
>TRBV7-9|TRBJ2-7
ASSSAGGSRNYEQY
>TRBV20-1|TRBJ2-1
SAGGLAQYEQF
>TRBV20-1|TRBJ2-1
SARPPTGDLSYNEQF
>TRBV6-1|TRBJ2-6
ASSTGEGFSGANVLT
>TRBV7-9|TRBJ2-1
ASRPQGPDEQF
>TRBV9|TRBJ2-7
ASSVGDRAPWGEQY
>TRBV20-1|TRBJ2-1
SAPVGISSYNEQF
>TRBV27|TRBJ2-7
ASSLAPSSHEQY
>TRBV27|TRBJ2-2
ASRGLAGVGVSTGELF
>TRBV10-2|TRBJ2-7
ASSDSVNEQY
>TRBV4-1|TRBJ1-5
ASSLYTGNQPQH
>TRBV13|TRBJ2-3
ASSSRILRDSTDTQY
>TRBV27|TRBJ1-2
ASRTGRLGNT
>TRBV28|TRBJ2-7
ASTYRDRGHDEQY
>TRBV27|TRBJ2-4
ASSLSKAKNIQY
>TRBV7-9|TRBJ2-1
ASSLGALAGDNEQF